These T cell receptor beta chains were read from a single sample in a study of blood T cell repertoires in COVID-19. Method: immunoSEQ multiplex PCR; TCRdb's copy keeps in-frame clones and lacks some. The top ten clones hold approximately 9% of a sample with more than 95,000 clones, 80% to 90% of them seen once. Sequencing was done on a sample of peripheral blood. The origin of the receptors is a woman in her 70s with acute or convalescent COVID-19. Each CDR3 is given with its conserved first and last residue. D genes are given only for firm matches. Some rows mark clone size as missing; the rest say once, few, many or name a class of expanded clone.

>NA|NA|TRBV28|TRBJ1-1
TGTGCCAGCAGTTTATTTATGAACACTGAAGCTTTCTTT
CASSLFMNTEAFF
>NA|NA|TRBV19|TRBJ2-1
TGTGCCAGTGCAGTCCCAGCTAGCGCCTACTACAATGAGCAGTTCTTC
CASAVPASAYYNEQFF
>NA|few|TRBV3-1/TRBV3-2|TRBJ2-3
TGTGCCAGCAGCACACAGGCCTACACAGATACGCAGTATTTT
CASSTQAYTDTQYF
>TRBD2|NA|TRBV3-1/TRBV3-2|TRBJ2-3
TGTGCCAGCAGCCGCGGACTAGCGGGAGGTAGCACAGATACGCAGTATTTT
CASSRGLAGGSTDTQYF
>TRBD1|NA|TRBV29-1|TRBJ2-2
TGCAGCGTCCAGGGACAGGGAAGTGGCGGGGAGCTGTTTTTT
CSVQGQGSGGELFF
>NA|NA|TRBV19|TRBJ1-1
TGTGCCAGTAGTATAGGATGGGGGCGCGGCACTGAAGCTTTCTTT
CASSIGWGRGTEAFF
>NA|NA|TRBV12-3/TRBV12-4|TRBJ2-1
TGTGCCAGCACGCTCGGTCCAATGGAGCAGTTCTTC
CASTLGPMEQFF
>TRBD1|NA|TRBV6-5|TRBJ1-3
TGTGCCAGCAGACGGGACAGGAGCTCTGGAAACACCATATATTTT
CASRRDRSSGNTIYF
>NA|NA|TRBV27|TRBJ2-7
TGTGCCAGCAGTTTATCCCGCGCGACAGGCGGGGAGCAGTACTTC
CASSLSRATGGEQYF
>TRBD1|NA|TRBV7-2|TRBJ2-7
TGTGCCAGCAGCCCGCCCGGGCAGGGGGTATACGAGCAGTACTTC
CASSPPGQGVYEQYF
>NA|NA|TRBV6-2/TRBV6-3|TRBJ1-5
TGTGCCAGCAGCTCTGGACACACCTATAGCAATCAGCCCCAGCATTTT
CASSSGHTYSNQPQHF
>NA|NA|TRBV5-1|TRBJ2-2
TGCGCCAGCAGGGACACAGGCGCCGCGAACACCGGGGAGCTGTTTTTT
CASRDTGAANTGELFF
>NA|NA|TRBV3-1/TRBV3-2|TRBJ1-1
TGTGCCAGCGGCCGGGGGGTGAACACTGAAGCTTTCTTT
CASGRGVNTEAFF
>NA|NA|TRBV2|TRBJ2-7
TGTGCCAGCGGTGACCGGAGCTCCTACGAGCAGTACTTC
CASGDRSSYEQYF
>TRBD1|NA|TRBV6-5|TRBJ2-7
TGTGCCAGCAGTCCGACAGGGGGGCACACCTACGAGCAGTACTTC
CASSPTGGHTYEQYF